These T cell receptor beta chains were read from a single sample in a study of blood T cell repertoires in COVID-19. Clones were read by immunoSEQ multiplex PCR, and TCRdb kept only the in-frame ones, dropping some. The sample includes about 99,000 clones, more than 70% of them seen just once. Source material: peripheral blood. These receptors all stem from a woman aged 55-69 years with acute or convalescent COVID-19. CDR3s leave out the opening cysteine and the closing phenylalanine or tryptophan.

v_gene: TRBV6-6
j_gene: TRBJ1-5
CDR3aa: ASARDRGYQPQH

v_gene: TRBV11-2
j_gene: TRBJ1-2
CDR3aa: ASSREYGYT

v_gene: TRBV2
j_gene: TRBJ1-1
CDR3aa: ASSEAGGATEAF

v_gene: TRBV28
j_gene: TRBJ1-2
CDR3aa: ASSRPGTANYGYT

v_gene: TRBV7-2
j_gene: TRBJ1-1
CDR3aa: ASSLRGFTEAF

v_gene: TRBV2
j_gene: TRBJ2-1
CDR3aa: ATTGGVYNEQF

v_gene: TRBV7-8
j_gene: TRBJ2-3
CDR3aa: ASSPLRGRTQY

v_gene: TRBV7-9
j_gene: TRBJ1-2
CDR3aa: ASSLRDRRDYGYT

v_gene: TRBV14
j_gene: TRBJ2-3
CDR3aa: ASSQDSWAFTDTQY

v_gene: TRBV28
j_gene: TRBJ2-7
CDR3aa: ASRMTSGRMNEQY

v_gene: TRBV29-1
j_gene: TRBJ1-2
CDR3aa: SVWTGGNGYT

v_gene: TRBV20-1
j_gene: TRBJ2-3
CDR3aa: SASYGGTDTQY

v_gene: TRBV5-4
j_gene: TRBJ1-2
CDR3aa: ASSRSDRLLPGYT

v_gene: TRBV28
j_gene: TRBJ1-6
CDR3aa: ASRPDRAYNSPLH

v_gene: TRBV28
j_gene: TRBJ2-1
CDR3aa: ASSSGGQGNNEQF

v_gene: TRBV2
j_gene: TRBJ2-3
CDR3aa: ASSVGTGGPADTQY

v_gene: TRBV12-3/TRBV12-4
j_gene: TRBJ2-1
CDR3aa: ASSGGTFLEQF

v_gene: TRBV5-1
j_gene: TRBJ2-1
CDR3aa: ASRPAGGPVNEQF

v_gene: TRBV2
j_gene: TRBJ2-3
CDR3aa: ASSVPGVGSDTQY

v_gene: TRBV30
j_gene: TRBJ2-7
CDR3aa: AWSVRWRENYEQY

v_gene: TRBV15
j_gene: TRBJ2-1
CDR3aa: ATSGSLAGVGNEQF

v_gene: TRBV5-1
j_gene: TRBJ2-7
CDR3aa: ASSPPGGTYEQY

v_gene: TRBV30
j_gene: TRBJ1-1
CDR3aa: AWNPGGQIEAF

v_gene: TRBV7-8
j_gene: TRBJ1-1
CDR3aa: ASSLENRGYTEAF

v_gene: TRBV4-1
j_gene: TRBJ1-4
CDR3aa: ASSQEEDIPNEKLF

v_gene: TRBV25-1
j_gene: TRBJ2-1
CDR3aa: ASSEEGEYNEQF

v_gene: TRBV3-1/TRBV3-2
j_gene: TRBJ1-6
CDR3aa: ASSDSYNSPLH

v_gene: TRBV28
j_gene: TRBJ2-1
CDR3aa: ASSLTGKQF

v_gene: TRBV29-1
j_gene: TRBJ2-1
CDR3aa: SVEQNYNEQF

v_gene: TRBV12-3/TRBV12-4
j_gene: TRBJ2-5
CDR3aa: ASSRQGRKTQY

v_gene: TRBV7-9
j_gene: TRBJ2-7
CDR3aa: ASRQGASYEQY

v_gene: TRBV12-3/TRBV12-4
j_gene: TRBJ1-1
CDR3aa: ASSLWLTEAF

v_gene: TRBV18
j_gene: TRBJ2-2
CDR3aa: ASSPLPGTNTGELF

v_gene: TRBV19
j_gene: TRBJ2-1
CDR3aa: ATTGGSYNEQF

v_gene: TRBV28
j_gene: TRBJ1-2
CDR3aa: ASSRTGVTDGYT

v_gene: TRBV9
j_gene: TRBJ2-2
CDR3aa: ASSVGLASDTGELF

v_gene: TRBV7-9
j_gene: TRBJ1-1
CDR3aa: ASSLIKGDRVNTEAF

v_gene: TRBV3-1/TRBV3-2
j_gene: TRBJ1-2
CDR3aa: ASRDSSPFYGYT

v_gene: TRBV7-9
j_gene: TRBJ2-3
CDR3aa: ASSPTSGLPDTQY

v_gene: TRBV2
j_gene: TRBJ2-6
CDR3aa: ASTAEVSGANVLT

v_gene: TRBV5-6
j_gene: TRBJ1-5
CDR3aa: ASSFRGRFSNQPQH

v_gene: TRBV11-2
j_gene: TRBJ1-2
CDR3aa: ASSSQGGTYGYT

v_gene: TRBV19
j_gene: TRBJ2-2
CDR3aa: ASSIVGHAKDTGELF

v_gene: TRBV20-1
j_gene: TRBJ1-1
CDR3aa: SASQETEAF

v_gene: TRBV19
j_gene: TRBJ1-5
CDR3aa: ASTQGGLNQPQH

v_gene: TRBV2
j_gene: TRBJ1-1
CDR3aa: ASRTGGGTEAF